Each of the 21 T cell receptor beta chains below was sequenced from the same sample in a study of cytotoxic CD8 clonotypes in ibrutinib-treated CLL. Sequenced by immunoSEQ multiplex PCR; TCRdb stores in-frame clones only, minus some. The sample holds roughly 200,000 clones, over 60% seen once. The sequenced sample was PBMCs, obtained after 24 months of ibrutinib treatment. These receptors all stem from a human donor with chronic lymphocytic leukemia.

V and J are TRBV6-5 and TRBJ1-5; TRBD1 aligns across 10 bases. V shed 6 bases and J 7 bases; nucleotides not matched to a gene: 6. The germline V gene has CDR1 MNHEY and CDR2 SVGAGI. This CDR3 comprises 14 residues. The DNA of the CDR3 is TGTGCCAGCAGCGGGACAGGGGAACGACAGCCCCAGCATTTT. Its translation: CASSGTGERQPQHF.

This clone appeared a few times. The chain has TRBV6-1 and TRBJ1-3, with 7 bases aligning to TRBD1. CDR1 and CDR2 from the germline V gene are MNHNS and SASEGT. The junction had 0 bases not matched to a gene; V was cut back by 2 bases and J by 2 bases. This CDR3 comprises 14 residues. In DNA, the CDR3 is TGTGCCAGCAGTGAACAGGGGGCTGGAAACACCATATATTTT. Translated, it gives CASSEQGAGNTIYF.

This sequence joins TRBV29-1 and TRBJ2-1; 7 positions agree with TRBD2. The CDR3 has 17 amino acids. V shed 4 bases and J 0 bases; nucleotides not matched to a gene: 12. Germline V gives CDR1 SQVTM, CDR2 ANQGSEA. The DNA of the CDR3 is TGCAGCGTTGTGGGGTTCAGGGAGGGACGCTCCTACAATGAGCAGTTCTTC. This translates into CSVVGFREGRSYNEQFF.

J is TRBJ2-7 and V is TRBV27, with TRBD1 matching 7 bases. Germline assignment: CDR1 MNHEY and CDR2 SMNVEV (reference sequence). The CDR3 spans 15 residues. Losses at the gene ends were 5 bases for V and 0 bases for J; bases not matched to a gene: 7. The CDR3 here is CASSDTGTDSYEQYF. In DNA form, the CDR3 reads TGTGCCAGCAGTGACACCGGGACAGACTCCTACGAGCAGTACTTC.

In regard to this clone: The sample contains more than one DNA sequence encoding this CDR3. The chain employs TRBV4-3 and TRBJ2-7; 11 nucleotides line up with TRBD1. CDR1 is LGHNA and CDR2 is YSLEER in the germline V gene. V shed 3 bases and J 3 bases; nucleotides not matched to a gene: 4. The CDR3 spans 15 residues. DNA of the CDR3: TGCGCCAGCAGCCAGTCCGGGACAGGGGGCTACGAGCAGTACTTC. Its protein is CASSQSGTGGYEQYF.

The rearrangement links TRBV11-3 to TRBJ2-7, with 11 bases aligning to TRBD2. The CDR3 consists of 15 residues. Germline loops: CDR1 SGHNT, CDR2 YENEEA. J gave up 3 bases and V 4 bases, and 5 bases lay outside the gene matches. The CDR3 bases are TGTGCCAGCAGCTCTGGACTAGCGGGCTTCTACGAGCAGTACTTC. As protein: CASSSGLAGFYEQYF.

This clone has at least ten counts. The J gene is TRBJ1-2, the V gene TRBV6-4; 9 bases map to TRBD1. The trim removed 0 bases at V and 4 bases at J, leaving 0 bases unmatched. The CDR3 is 14 residues long. Germline V gene data show CDR1 as MRHNA and CDR2 as SNTAGT. This CDR3 is CASSDSTGGYGYTF. The CDR3 DNA is TGTGCCAGCAGTGACTCGACAGGGGGCTATGGCTACACCTTC.

The chain couples TRBV12-2 to TRBJ2-6. TRBV12-2 is listed as a pseudogene. CDR3 length: 18 residues. The DNA of the CDR3 is TGTGCAAGTCGCCTCGTTTGCTCGTCGGGGACCGGGGCCAACGTCCTGACTTTC. Translating it yields CASRLVCSSGTGANVLTF.

The gene calls are TRBV6-5 and TRBJ2-3; 10 bases map to TRBD2. CDR1 is MNHEY, CDR2 SVGAGI, per germline. J gave up 2 bases and V 3 bases, and 5 bases lay outside the gene matches. The CDR3 covers 16 residues. CDR3: CASSYSSGRNTDTQYF. CDR3 sequence (DNA): TGTGCCAGCAGTTATTCTAGCGGGAGAAACACAGATACGCAGTATTTT.

The sample holds one count of this clone. The chain recombines TRBV19 with TRBJ2-5; weak D call: TRBD2 (5 bases). The germline V gene encodes CDR1 LNHDA and CDR2 SQIVND (reference sequence). This CDR3 is built from 13 residues. V lost 6 bases and J 5 bases, leaving 13 bases between the germline ends. In nucleotides, the CDR3 is TGTGCCAGTAGATCACTAGGAGAGGAGACCCAGTACTTC. This gives the protein CASRSLGEETQYF. Drawing the rest from reference TRBV19 and TRBJ2-5, the complete variable domain is DGGITQSPKYLFRKEGQNVTLSCEQNLNHDAMYWYRQDPGQGLRLIYYSQIVNDFQKGDIAEGYSVSREKKESFPLTVTSAQKNPTAFYLCASRSLGEETQYFGPGTRLLVL.

This clone came up a few times. J is TRBJ2-7 and V is TRBV18, with unresolved D. This CDR3 spans 12 amino acids. Between the trimmed V and J ends, which lost 3 bases and 5 bases, there was a span of 8 bases. Germline CDR1 and CDR2: KGHSH and LQKENI. The CDR3 here is CASSPLEDEQYF. CDR3 nucleotide sequence: TGTGCCAGCTCACCTCTTGAGGACGAGCAGTACTTC. Looking up the rest from reference TRBV18 and TRBJ2-7 gives the full variable domain: NAGVMQNPRHLVRRRGQEARLRCSPMKGHSHVYWYRQLPEEGLKFMVYLQKENIIDESGMPKERFSAEFPKEGPSILRIQQVVRGDSAAYFCASSPLEDEQYFGPGTRLTVT.

The chain has TRBV5-4 and TRBJ2-5, with no clear D. Trimming removed 0 bases at V and 3 bases at J, with 6 bases between. Germline loops: CDR1 SGHNT, CDR2 YYREEE (reference sequence). This CDR3 spans 13 amino acids. The CDR3 is CASSLDTKETQYF. For the CDR3, the DNA is TGTGCCAGCAGCTTGGACACAAAAGAGACCCAGTACTTC.

This clone was seen a few times. The gene calls are TRBV12-5 and TRBJ1-5; D call uncertain. In germline, CDR1 is LGHNT, CDR2 FRNRAP. Trimming removed 3 bases from V and 5 bases from J, with 20 bases in between. This CDR3 is 17 amino acids long. The CDR3 loop is CASGFSRHRGWDQPQHF. CDR3 coding DNA: TGTGCTAGTGGTTTTTCCCGACACCGGGGATGGGATCAGCCCCAGCATTTT.

The chain uses TRBV19 and TRBJ1-1; TRBD1 is a possible D gene (5 bases). Germline V gene sequence: CDR1 LNHDA, CDR2 SQIVND (reference sequence). The CDR3 length is 16 residues. Trimming cost V 4 bases and J 0 bases, with 15 bases left between them. This CDR3 is CASSRMTVTMNTEAFF. In DNA, the CDR3 is TGTGCCAGTAGTAGAATGACAGTGACAATGAACACTGAAGCTTTCTTT.

This clone has more than one count but fewer than ten. CDR3 loop: CASSRANSYEQYF. Here the CDR3 DNA reads TGTGCCAGCAGTCGAGCCAACTCCTACGAGCAGTACTTC. The gene calls are TRBV6-5 and TRBJ2-7; no definite D call. CDR3 length: 13 residues. Germline loops: CDR1 MNHEY, CDR2 SVGAGI. The V end was cut by 5 bases, the J end by 0 bases, with 8 bases between.

The rearrangement uses TRBV6-1 and TRBJ2-1; tentatively, D is TRBD1 or TRBD2 (5 bases each). V was trimmed by 6 bases and J by 4 bases, leaving 10 bases between them. The germline V gene has CDR1 MNHNS and CDR2 SASEGT. This CDR3 is 13 amino acids long. The CDR3 region has the DNA TGTGCCAGCAGGGGACCTTTTTACAATGAGCAGTTCTTC. Translating gives CASRGPFYNEQFF.

This sequence joins TRBV18 and TRBJ2-3, with D unclear. The CDR3 sequence is 13 residues long. CDR1 is KGHSH, CDR2 LQKENI, per germline. V was shortened by 4 bases and J by 6 bases, with 11 bases between the two germline ends. CDR3 protein: CASSLPDGDTQYF. The CDR3 nucleotides read TGTGCCAGCTCACTACCTGACGGGGATACGCAGTATTTT. The full variable domain, its missing parts supplied by reference TRBV18 and TRBJ2-3, is NAGVMQNPRHLVRRRGQEARLRCSPMKGHSHVYWYRQLPEEGLKFMVYLQKENIIDESGMPKERFSAEFPKEGPSILRIQQVVRGDSAAYFCASSLPDGDTQYFGPGTRLTVL.

This chain connects TRBV11-2 to TRBJ2-7; a weak D match, TRBD2 (6 bases). The length of the CDR3 is 16 residues. Germline values: CDR1 SGHAT, CDR2 FQNNGV. Trimming stripped 2 bases from V and 3 bases from J, with 17 bases between. Written as DNA, the CDR3 is TGTGCCAGCAGCTTAAACCGGGACGGGAGAAGCTACGAGCAGTACTTC. Its protein is CASSLNRDGRSYEQYF.

This clone was detected a few times. V usage is TRBV4-3 and J usage is TRBJ2-4; 9 nucleotides match TRBD1. Looked up from germline, CDR1 is LGHNA and CDR2 is YSLEER. The CDR3 spans 17 residues. Unmatched junction bases numbered 12, after V lost 1 base and J lost 8 bases. CDR3 protein: CASSQASTGGGLDIQYF. In DNA form, the CDR3 reads TGCGCCAGCAGCCAAGCGTCGACAGGGGGAGGATTAGACATTCAGTACTTC.

This clone has just a few counts. The genes are TRBV4-1 and TRBJ2-5; no clear D. Trimming removed 3 bases from V and 4 bases from J, with 3 bases in between. Per the germline V gene, CDR1 is MGHRA and CDR2 is YSYEKL. CDR3 size: 11 residues. The CDR3 DNA follows: TGCGCCAGCAGCCACGGAGAGACCCAGTACTTC. It specifies CASSHGETQYF.

V is TRBV30 and J is TRBJ2-3; 7 bases are shared with TRBD2. V lost 2 bases, J lost 4 bases, and 6 bases stayed unmatched. Germline lookup yields CDR1 GTSNPN and CDR2 SVGIG (reference sequence). The CDR3 totals 14 residues. As DNA, the CDR3 is TGTGCCTGGAGTACGAGCGGGATTGCAGATACGCAGTATTTT. This sequence encodes CAWSTSGIADTQYF.